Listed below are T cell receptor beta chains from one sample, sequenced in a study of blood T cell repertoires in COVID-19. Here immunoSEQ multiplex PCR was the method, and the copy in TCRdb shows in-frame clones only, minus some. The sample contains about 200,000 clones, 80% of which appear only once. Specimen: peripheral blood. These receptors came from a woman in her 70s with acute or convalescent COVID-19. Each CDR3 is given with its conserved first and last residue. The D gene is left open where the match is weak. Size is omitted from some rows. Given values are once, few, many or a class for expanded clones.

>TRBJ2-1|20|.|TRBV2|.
CASSIGRGGGPLSSYNEQFF
TGTGCCAGCAGTATCGGGCGCGGGGGCGGTCCCCTCAGCTCCTACAATGAGCAGTTCTTC
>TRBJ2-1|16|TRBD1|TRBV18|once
CASSPFWTGGHNEQFF
TGTGCCAGCTCACCTTTTTGGACAGGGGGCCACAATGAGCAGTTCTTC
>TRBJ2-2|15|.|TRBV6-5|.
CASSGYGSNTGELFF
TGTGCCAGCTCGGGATATGGGTCGAACACCGGGGAGCTGTTTTTT
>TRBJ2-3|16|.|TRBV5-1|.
CASSLSLGAPTDTQYF
TGCGCCAGCAGCTTGTCGCTTGGGGCTCCCACAGATACGCAGTATTTT
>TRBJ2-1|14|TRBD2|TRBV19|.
CATGSGGGYNEQFF
TGTGCCACGGGGAGCGGGGGGGGCTACAATGAGCAGTTCTTC
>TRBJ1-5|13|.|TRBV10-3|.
CAISALEGQPQHF
TGTGCCATCAGTGCCCTCGAGGGTCAGCCCCAGCATTTT
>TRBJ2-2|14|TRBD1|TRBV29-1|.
CSGRQGRPDGELFF
TGCAGCGGGAGACAGGGGCGGCCCGACGGGGAGCTGTTTTTT
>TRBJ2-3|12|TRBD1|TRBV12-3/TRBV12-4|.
CASTLAGTGRYF
TGTGCCAGCACCCTTGCCGGGACAGGGCGGTATTTT
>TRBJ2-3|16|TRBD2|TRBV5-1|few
CASSLAGGGSTDTQYF
TGCGCCAGCAGCTTGGCTGGCGGGGGGAGCACAGATACGCAGTATTTT
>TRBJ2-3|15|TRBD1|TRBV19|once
CASSIWTGGLDTQYF
TGTGCCAGTAGTATTTGGACAGGGGGCCTTGATACGCAGTATTTT
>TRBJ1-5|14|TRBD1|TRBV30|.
CAWSRTQGDQPQHF
TGTGCCTGGAGTAGGACCCAGGGGGATCAGCCCCAGCATTTT
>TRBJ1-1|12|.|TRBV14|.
CASSQRVGEAFF
TGTGCCAGCAGCCAAAGAGTGGGCGAAGCTTTCTTT
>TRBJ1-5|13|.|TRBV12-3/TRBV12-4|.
CASSAHRDQPQHF
TGTGCCAGCAGTGCACACAGGGATCAGCCCCAGCATTTT
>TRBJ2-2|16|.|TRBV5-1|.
CASSAQGRSNTGELFF
TGCGCCAGCAGCGCCCAGGGAAGATCTAACACCGGGGAGCTGTTTTTT
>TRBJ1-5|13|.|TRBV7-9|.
CASNGAGNQPQHF
TGTGCCAGCAACGGGGCGGGAAATCAGCCCCAGCATTTT
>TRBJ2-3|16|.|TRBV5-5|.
CASSPSGIRSTDTQYF
TGTGCCAGCAGCCCGTCAGGGATCAGAAGCACAGATACGCAGTATTTT
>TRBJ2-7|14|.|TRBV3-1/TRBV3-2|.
CASSLLAWADTINF
TGTGCCAGCAGCCTCCTAGCTTGGGCCGACACCATAAACTTC
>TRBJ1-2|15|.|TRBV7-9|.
CASSFQQGLPEGYTF
TGTGCCAGCAGCTTCCAACAGGGCCTACCAGAAGGCTACACCTTC
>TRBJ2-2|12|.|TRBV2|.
CASSARAGELFF
TGTGCCAGCAGTGCTAGAGCCGGGGAGCTGTTTTTT
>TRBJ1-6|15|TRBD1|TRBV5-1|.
CASSSTGANNSPLHF
TGCGCCAGCAGCTCGACAGGGGCCAATAATTCACCCCTCCACTTT
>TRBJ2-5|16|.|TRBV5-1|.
CASSQNTGGGKETQYF
TGCGCCAGCAGCCAGAACACGGGGGGCGGTAAGGAGACCCAGTACTTC
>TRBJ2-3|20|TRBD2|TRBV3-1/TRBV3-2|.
CASSQLQAGGPPPSTDTQYF
TGTGCCAGCAGTCAACTTCAAGCGGGGGGGCCCCCCCCTAGCACAGATACGCAGTATTTT
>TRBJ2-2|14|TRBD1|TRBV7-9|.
CASSWDSYTGELFF
TGTGCCAGCAGCTGGGACAGCTACACCGGGGAGCTGTTTTTT
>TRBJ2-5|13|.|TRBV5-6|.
CASSLGRRETQYF
TGTGCCAGCAGCTTGGGCAGGAGGGAGACCCAGTACTTC
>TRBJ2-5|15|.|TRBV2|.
CASRAGQPGEETQYF
TGTGCCAGCAGGGCTGGACAGCCAGGGGAAGAGACCCAGTACTTC
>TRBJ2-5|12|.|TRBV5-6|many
CASSLVQETQYF
TGTGCCAGCAGCCTCGTCCAAGAGACCCAGTACTTC
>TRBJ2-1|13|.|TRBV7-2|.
CASSLGLINEQFF
TGTGCCAGCAGCTTAGGACTGATCAATGAGCAGTTCTTC
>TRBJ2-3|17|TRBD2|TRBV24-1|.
CATSDPGTSGGTDTQYF
TGTGCCACCAGTGATCCCGGGACTAGCGGGGGCACAGATACGCAGTATTTT
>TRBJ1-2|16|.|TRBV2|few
CASSEGDPGANYGYTF
TGTGCCAGCAGTGAGGGTGACCCGGGAGCTAACTATGGCTACACCTTC
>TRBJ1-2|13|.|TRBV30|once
CAWRDTGYYGYTF
TGTGCCTGGCGAGATACAGGGTACTATGGCTACACCTTC
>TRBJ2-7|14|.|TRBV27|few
CASSFRRGTYEQYF
TGTGCCAGCAGTTTCAGGCGGGGAACCTACGAGCAGTACTTC
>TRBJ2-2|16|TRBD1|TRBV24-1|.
CATSPPGQGNTGELFF
TGTGCCACCTCCCCCCCGGGACAGGGTAACACCGGGGAGCTGTTTTTT
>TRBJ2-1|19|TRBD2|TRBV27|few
CASSLDPGTSGGLNNEQFF
TGTGCCAGCAGTTTGGATCCCGGGACTAGCGGGGGATTAAACAATGAGCAGTTCTTC
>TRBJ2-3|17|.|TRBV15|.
CATSRDFPQTSTDTQYF
TGTGCCACCAGCAGAGATTTCCCCCAAACTAGCACAGATACGCAGTATTTT
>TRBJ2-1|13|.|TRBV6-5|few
CASTGGPYNEQFF
TGTGCCAGCACTGGCGGCCCCTACAATGAGCAGTTCTTC
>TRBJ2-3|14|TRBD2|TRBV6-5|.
CASSLGGAADTQYF
TGTGCCAGCAGCCTCGGGGGGGCCGCAGATACGCAGTATTTT
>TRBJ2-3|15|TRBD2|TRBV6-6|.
CASSRLAAYTDTQYF
TGTGCCAGCAGTCGACTAGCGGCCTACACAGATACGCAGTATTTT
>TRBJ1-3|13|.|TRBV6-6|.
CASSYLAGNTIYF
TGTGCCAGCAGTTACTTGGCCGGAAACACCATATATTTT
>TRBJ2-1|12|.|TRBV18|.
CASSLALWEQFF
TGTGCCAGCTCACTAGCCCTTTGGGAGCAGTTCTTC
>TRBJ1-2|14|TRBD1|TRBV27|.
CASSFGQGGYGYTF
TGTGCCAGCAGTTTCGGACAGGGGGGCTATGGCTACACCTTC
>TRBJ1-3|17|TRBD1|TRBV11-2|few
CASSPYRTGLAGNTIYF
TGTGCCAGCAGCCCTTACCGGACAGGGTTAGCTGGAAACACCATATATTTT
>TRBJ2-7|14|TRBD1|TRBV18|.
CASSPGDRVWEQYF
TGTGCCAGCTCACCGGGAGACAGGGTTTGGGAGCAGTACTTC
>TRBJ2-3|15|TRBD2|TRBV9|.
CASSVKRGLTDTQYF
TGTGCCAGCAGCGTCAAGCGGGGGCTCACAGATACGCAGTATTTT
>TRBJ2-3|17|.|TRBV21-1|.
CASSKAWRNHRTDTQYF
TGTGCCAGCAGCAAAGCGTGGAGGAATCACCGCACAGATACGCAGTATTTT
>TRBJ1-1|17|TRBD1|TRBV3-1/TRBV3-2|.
CASSQDRGRVWNTEAFF
TGTGCCAGCAGCCAAGACAGGGGGCGCGTATGGAACACTGAAGCTTTCTTT
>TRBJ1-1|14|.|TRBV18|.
CASSPRQADTEAFF
TGTGCCAGCTCACCCCGACAGGCTGACACTGAAGCTTTCTTT
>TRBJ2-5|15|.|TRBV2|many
CASSEGGSNQETQYF
TGTGCCAGCAGTGAAGGCGGGTCGAACCAAGAGACCCAGTACTTC
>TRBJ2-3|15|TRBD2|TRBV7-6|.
CASRPGLDGSDTQYF
TGTGCCAGCAGACCGGGACTAGACGGTTCAGATACGCAGTATTTT
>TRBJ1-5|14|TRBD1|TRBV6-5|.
CASRSQGANQPQHF
TGTGCCAGCAGATCACAGGGGGCCAATCAGCCCCAGCATTTT
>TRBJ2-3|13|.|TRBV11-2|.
CASSPSAGDTQYF
TGTGCCAGCAGCCCCAGCGCCGGAGATACGCAGTATTTT
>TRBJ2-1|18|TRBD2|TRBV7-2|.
CASSLAEAGTRIHNEQFF
TGTGCCAGCAGCTTAGCAGAAGCCGGGACTAGGATACACAATGAGCAGTTCTTC